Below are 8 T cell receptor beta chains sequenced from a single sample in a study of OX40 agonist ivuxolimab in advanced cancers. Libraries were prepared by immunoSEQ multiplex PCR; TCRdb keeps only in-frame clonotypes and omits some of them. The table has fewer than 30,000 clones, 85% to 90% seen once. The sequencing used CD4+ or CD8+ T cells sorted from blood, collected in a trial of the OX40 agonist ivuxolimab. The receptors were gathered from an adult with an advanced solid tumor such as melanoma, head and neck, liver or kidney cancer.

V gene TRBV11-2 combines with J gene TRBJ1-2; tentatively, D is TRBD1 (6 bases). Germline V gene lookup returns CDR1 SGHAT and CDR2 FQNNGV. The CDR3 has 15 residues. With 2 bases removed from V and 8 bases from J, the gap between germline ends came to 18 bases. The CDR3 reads CASSLQGPQTVGYTF. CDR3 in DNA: TGTGCCAGCAGCTTACAGGGGCCCCAAACGGTGGGCTACACCTTC.

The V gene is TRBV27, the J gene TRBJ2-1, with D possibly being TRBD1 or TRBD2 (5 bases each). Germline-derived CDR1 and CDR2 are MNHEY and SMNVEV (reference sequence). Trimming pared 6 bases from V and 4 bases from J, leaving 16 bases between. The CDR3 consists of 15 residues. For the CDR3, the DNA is TGTGCCAGCAGCTTGACCGGGGCGGCTTACAATGAGCAGTTCTTC. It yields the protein CASSLTGAAYNEQFF.

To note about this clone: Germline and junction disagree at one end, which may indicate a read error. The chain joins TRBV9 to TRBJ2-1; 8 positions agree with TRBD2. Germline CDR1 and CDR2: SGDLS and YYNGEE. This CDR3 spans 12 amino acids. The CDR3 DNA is TGTGCCAGCAGCGGATGGGGGACTAGTTTCCTCTTC. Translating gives CASSGWGTSFLF. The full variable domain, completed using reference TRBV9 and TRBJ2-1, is DSGVTQTPKHLITATGQRVTLRCSPRSGDLSVYWYQQSLDQGLQFLIQYYNGEERAKGNILERFSAQQFPDLHSELNLSSLELGDSALYFCASSGWGTSFLFGPGTRLTVL.

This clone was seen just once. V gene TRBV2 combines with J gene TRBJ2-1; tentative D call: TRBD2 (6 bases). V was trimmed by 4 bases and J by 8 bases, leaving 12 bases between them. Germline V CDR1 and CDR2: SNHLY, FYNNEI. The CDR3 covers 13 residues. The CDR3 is CASSGRTTYEQFF. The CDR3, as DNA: TGTGCCAGCAGTGGGAGGACTACATATGAGCAGTTCTTC.

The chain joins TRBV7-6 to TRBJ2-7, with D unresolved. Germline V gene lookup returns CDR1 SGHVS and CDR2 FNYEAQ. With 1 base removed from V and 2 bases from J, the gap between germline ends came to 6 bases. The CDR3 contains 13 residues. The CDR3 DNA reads TGTGCCAGCAGCTTAGGGTCCCCCTACGAGCAGTACTTC. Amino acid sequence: CASSLGSPYEQYF. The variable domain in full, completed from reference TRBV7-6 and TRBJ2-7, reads GAGVSQSPRYKVTKRGQDVALRCDPISGHVSLYWYRQALGQGPEFLTYFNYEAQQDKSGLPNDRFSAERPEGSISTLTIQRTEQRDSAMYRCASSLGSPYEQYFGPGTRLTVT.

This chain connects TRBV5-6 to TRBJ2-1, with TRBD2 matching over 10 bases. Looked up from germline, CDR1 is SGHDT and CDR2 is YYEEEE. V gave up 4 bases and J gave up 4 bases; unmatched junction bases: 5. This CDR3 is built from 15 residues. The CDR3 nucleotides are TGTGCCAGCAGCCCGGGACTAGCGCAATACAATGAGCAGTTCTTC. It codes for CASSPGLAQYNEQFF.

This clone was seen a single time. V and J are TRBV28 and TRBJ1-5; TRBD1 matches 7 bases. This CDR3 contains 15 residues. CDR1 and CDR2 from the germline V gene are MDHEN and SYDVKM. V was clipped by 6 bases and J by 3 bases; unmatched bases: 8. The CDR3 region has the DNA TGTGCCAGCAGGTGGTCGGACAGGCTCAATCAGCCCCAGCATTTT. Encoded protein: CASRWSDRLNQPQHF. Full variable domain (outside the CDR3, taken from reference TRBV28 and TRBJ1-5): DVKVTQSSRYLVKRTGEKVFLECVQDMDHENMFWYRQDPGLGLRLIYFSYDVKMKEKGDIPEGYSVSREKKERFSLILESASTNQTSMYLCASRWSDRLNQPQHFGDGTRLSIL.

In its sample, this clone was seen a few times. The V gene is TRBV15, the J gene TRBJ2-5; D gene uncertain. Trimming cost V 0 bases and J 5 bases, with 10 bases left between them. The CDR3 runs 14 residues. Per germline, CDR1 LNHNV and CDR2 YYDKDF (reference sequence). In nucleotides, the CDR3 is TGTGCCACCAGCAGAGACAACTTGGGGGAGACCCAGTACTTC. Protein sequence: CATSRDNLGETQYF.